This T cell receptor (beta chain) was recorded in a study of identical twins. This clonotype was seen a few times. Its antigen remains unknown. TCRdb called the 5' RACE reads again in MiXCR, with one record for every CDR3 protein. The data hold just under 550,000 distinct CDR3 sequences, with roughly 15% observed a single time. General study findings and limits: Insertions ran lower in abundant cord blood beta clonotypes, though not in memory repertoires. There is a chance that invariant MAIT and iNKT cells partially muddied zero-insertion analyses.

The same sample was also used in a study of yellow fever vaccine responses in identical twins.

Sequencing input: CD4+ T cells sorted from blood. This sequence originates from a woman between 18 and 30 years old in good health.

The CDR3 region is CASTYRQEGEGGGANVLTF. CDR3 nucleotides: TGTGCCAGCACGTACCGACAGGAGGGGGAGGGCGGTGGGGCCAACGTCCTGACTTTC. This chain uses TRBV6-2 or TRBV6-3 with TRBJ2-6; D is possibly TRBD2 (7 bases). The germline V gene encodes CDR1 MNHEY and CDR2 SVGEGT. The CDR3 has 19 amino acids. The V end lost 7 bases, the J end lost 3 bases, and 25 bases lay between the germline ends.